This TCR beta chain is drawn from a study of T cells in narcolepsy. CDR3 size: 15 residues. Per the germline V gene, CDR1 is SGHRS and CDR2 is YFSETQ. V dropped 0 bases and J dropped 11; count of bases not matched to a gene: 10. Findings and limits, study-wide: Same-patient CSF and blood CD4+ T cell clonotypes included HCRT-specific and TRIB2-specific autoreactive ones. Autoreactive clonotypes reportedly recurred in blood of same and different patients, not controls.

Assay: immunoSEQ multiplex PCR; the TCRdb copy retains only in-frame clones and omits some. Among about 34,000 clones listed, around 83% were seen once. As for this clone: Its target is not known.

The specimen sequenced was CD45RA- memory CD4+ T cells from PBMCs. The origin of this receptor is a human donor with narcolepsy. The rearrangement joins TRBV5-1 to TRBJ1-1; 10 nucleotides agree with TRBD1. The CDR3 sequence is CASSLALTGGAGAFF. In DNA form, the CDR3 reads TGCGCCAGCAGCTTGGCCTTGACAGGGGGCGCTGGGGCTTTCTTT.